The clone carrying this T cell receptor (beta chain) was seen once. Its antigen is not known. The assay was run at deep level. This table comes from immunoSEQ multiplex PCR, and its TCRdb copy is limited to in-frame clones, with some not included. The table shows hundreds of thousands of clones, with 95% to 97% occurring only once. CD8 cells regarded as naive lacked CD45RO, were positively chosen for CCR7, and omitted terminally differentiated effector memory CD45RA+ cells. Participating donors were healthy, HIV-negative adults free of recent acute infections or vaccinations. The entry originates in a study of shared clonotypes between healthy human individuals. Study-wide results and limits: Clonotypes that were shared across a handful of donors made up around 5% of naive CD4 clonotypes. Among donors, the sharing of clonotypes was expected to be influenced by sequencing depth.

This CDR3 contains 14 residues. The V and J ends lost 8 bases and 3 bases, in that order; junction bases with no gene match: 10. From germline, CDR1 is MNHNS and CDR2 SASEGT. The clonotype was recovered from a woman aged 25-40 years in good health. Sequencing was done on a sample of naive CD8+ T cells sorted from blood. The chain has TRBV6-1 and TRBJ2-7, with 7 bases matching TRBD1. CDR3 bases: TGTGCCAGCGACCGGACAGGTCAGAGCTACGAGCAGTACTTC. It encodes CASDRTGQSYEQYF.